This T cell receptor beta chain was recovered during a study of cytomegalovirus exposure and HLA in healthy donors. Remarks on this clone: Its antigen is as yet unknown.

Findings of the study overall: Researchers had no immune exposure information except CMV serostatus available.

From germline, CDR1 is SGHTA and CDR2 FQGNSA. The CDR3 is made up of 16 amino acids. V shed 7 bases and J 0 bases; nucleotides not matched to a gene: 8. PCR used 60 Vbeta primers and 13 Jbeta primers. Here immunoSEQ multiplex PCR was the method, and the copy in TCRdb shows in-frame clones only, minus some. The sample records more than 45,000 clones, about two thirds being singletons. The V and J genes are TRBV7-2 and TRBJ2-2; TRBD2 matches 7 bases. This clonotype was sampled from a woman aged 55-75 years in good health and CMV-seropositive. The sequenced material came from PBMCs. The CDR3 reads CASTQGRGANTGELFF. Here the CDR3 DNA reads TGTGCCAGCACCCAGGGTCGGGGGGCGAACACCGGGGAGCTGTTTTTT.